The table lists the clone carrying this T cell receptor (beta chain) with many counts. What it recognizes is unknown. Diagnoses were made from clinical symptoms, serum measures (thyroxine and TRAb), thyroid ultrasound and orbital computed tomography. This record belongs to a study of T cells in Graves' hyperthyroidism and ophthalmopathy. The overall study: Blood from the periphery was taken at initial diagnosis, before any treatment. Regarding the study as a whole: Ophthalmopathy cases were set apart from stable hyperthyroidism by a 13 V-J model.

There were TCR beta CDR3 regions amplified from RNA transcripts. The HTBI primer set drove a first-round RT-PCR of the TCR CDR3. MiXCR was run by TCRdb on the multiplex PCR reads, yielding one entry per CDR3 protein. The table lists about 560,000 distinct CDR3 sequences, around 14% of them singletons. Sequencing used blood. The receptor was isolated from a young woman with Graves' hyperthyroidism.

CDR3 region: CASSPTGTGGHNEQFF. Written as DNA, the CDR3 is TGTGCCAGCAGCCCTACCGGGACAGGGGGCCACAATGAGCAGTTCTTC. The rearrangement links TRBV11-2 to TRBJ2-1, with 12 bases that match TRBD1. Losses at the gene ends were 5 bases for V and 5 bases for J; bases not matched to a gene: 7. The length of the CDR3 is 16 residues. The germline gives CDR1 SGHAT, CDR2 FQNNGV.